This T cell receptor (beta chain) was sequenced during a study of cytomegalovirus exposure and HLA in healthy donors. Of note for this clone: Its antigen is unidentified. Compared with germline, one end of the junction differs, possibly owing to a read error.

Study outcomes and limitations: Earlier findings revealed that most TCR beta V segments proved productive either about 87% or about 30% of the time. Donors were assumed by presence/absence analyses to have roughly uniform sequencing depth. Rarity characterized most TCR sequences, yet some public TCRs appeared in many donors.

Germline assignment: CDR1 DFQATT and CDR2 SNEGSKA (reference sequence). CDR3 length equals 10 residues. Primers: 60 Vbeta forward and 13 Jbeta reverse. The data were produced by immunoSEQ multiplex PCR, yet TCRdb's version contains in-frame clones alone and is incomplete. This table has approximately 120,000 clones, around four fifths appearing once. Donors likely had unrecorded immune exposures despite being nominally healthy when sampled. Source material: PBMCs. The clonotype comes from a woman between 50 and 59 years old in good health and CMV-seropositive. V is TRBV20-1 and J is TRBJ2-7, with D tentatively TRBD1 (5 bases). CDR3 protein: CSARSDRVHF. CDR3 bases: TGCAGTGCTAGAAGCGACAGAGTGCACTTC.